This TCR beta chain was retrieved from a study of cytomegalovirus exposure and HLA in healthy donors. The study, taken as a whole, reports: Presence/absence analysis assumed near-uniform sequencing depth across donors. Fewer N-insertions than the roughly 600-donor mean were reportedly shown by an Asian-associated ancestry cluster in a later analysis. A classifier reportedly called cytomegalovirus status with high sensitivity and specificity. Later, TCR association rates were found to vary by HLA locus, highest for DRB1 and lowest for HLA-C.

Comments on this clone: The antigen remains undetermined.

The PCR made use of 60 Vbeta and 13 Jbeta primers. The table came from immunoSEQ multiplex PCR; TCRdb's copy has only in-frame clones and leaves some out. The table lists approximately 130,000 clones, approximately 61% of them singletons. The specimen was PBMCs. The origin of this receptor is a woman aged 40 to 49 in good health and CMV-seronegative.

This CDR3 reads CASSLDRVDNNSPLHF. CDR3 DNA sequence: TGTGCCAGCAGCTTAGACAGGGTCGATAATAATTCACCCCTCCACTTT. The rearrangement joins TRBV7-2 to TRBJ1-6; tentative D call: TRBD1 (6 bases). CDR1 is SGHTA and CDR2 is FQGNSA in the germline V gene. The CDR3 is made up of 16 amino acids. Trimming removed 1 base from V and 5 bases from J, with 12 bases in between.